The T cell receptor beta chain under discussion was sequenced for a study of shared clonotypes between healthy human individuals. Only Caucasian adults living in Nashville, Tennessee made up the donor group. At the deep level, the assay was run. Every subset's genomic DNA went evenly onto several immunoSEQ plates. Profiling relied on immunoSEQ multiplex PCR, and the TCRdb table lists in-frame clones only, not all of them. Of approximately 2.5 million clones in the sample, 90% to 95% were seen once. This clonotype was obtained from a man aged 18 to 30 in good health. Sequencing used naive CD4+ T cells sorted from blood. Subset defined: CD45RA+ positively selected.

CDR3 nucleotide sequence: TGTGCCTGGAGTGAGTACCGGGGGCATCAGCCCCAGCATTTT. Amino acid sequence: CAWSEYRGHQPQHF. The V and J genes are TRBV30 and TRBJ1-5; TRBD1 might be the D (6 bases). This CDR3 comprises 14 residues. CDR1 is GTSNPN and CDR2 is SVGIG in the germline V gene (reference sequence). Trimming removed 1 base from V and 5 bases from J, with 12 bases in between. The variable domain in full, completed from reference TRBV30 and TRBJ1-5, reads SQTIHQWPATLVQPVGSPLSLECTVEGTSNPNLYWYRQAAGRGLQLLFYSVGIGQISSEVPQNLSASRPQDRQFILSSKKLLLSDSGFYLCAWSEYRGHQPQHFGDGTRLSIL.